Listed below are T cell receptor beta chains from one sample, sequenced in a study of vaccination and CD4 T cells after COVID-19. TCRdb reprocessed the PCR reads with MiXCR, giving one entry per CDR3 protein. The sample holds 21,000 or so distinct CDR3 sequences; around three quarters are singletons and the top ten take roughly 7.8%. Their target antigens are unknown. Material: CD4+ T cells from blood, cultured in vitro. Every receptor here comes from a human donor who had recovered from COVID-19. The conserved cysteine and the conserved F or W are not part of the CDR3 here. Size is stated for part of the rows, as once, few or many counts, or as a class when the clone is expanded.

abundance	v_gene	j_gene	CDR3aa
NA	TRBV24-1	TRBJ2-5	ATSERGPTGETQY
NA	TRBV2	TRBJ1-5	ASSTPYPYSNQPQH
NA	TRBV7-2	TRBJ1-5	ASSLEPRGHVYQPQH
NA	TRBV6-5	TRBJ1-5	ASSYSDRQPQH
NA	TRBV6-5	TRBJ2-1	ASSYSKRQGFDEQF
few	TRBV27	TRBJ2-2	ASSLLSGSPGELF
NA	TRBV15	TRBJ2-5	ATSRDRGSSRETQY
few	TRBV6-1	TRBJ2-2	ASGRDANTGELF
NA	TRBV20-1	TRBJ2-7	SALRTSGSSYEQY
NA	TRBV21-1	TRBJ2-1	ASSKGGAGGVYNEQF
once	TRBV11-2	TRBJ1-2	ASSLERTGLGYT
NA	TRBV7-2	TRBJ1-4	ASSLGGLWGEKLF
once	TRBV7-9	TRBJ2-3	ASSVPSLLGTQY
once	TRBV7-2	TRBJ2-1	ASSLRLANNEQF
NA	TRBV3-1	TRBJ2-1	ASSTRDRGRNEQF
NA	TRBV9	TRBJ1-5	ASSRTGLQPQH
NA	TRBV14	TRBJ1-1	ASSPWDRRRLMNTEAF
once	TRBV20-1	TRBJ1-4	SARGQRKLF
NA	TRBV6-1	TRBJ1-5	ASSPRGSGNQPQH
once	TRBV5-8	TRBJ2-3	ARKRTGEPTDTQY
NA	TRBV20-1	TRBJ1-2	SASGTQGLRGYT
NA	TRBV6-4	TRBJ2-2	ASRPGQITGELF
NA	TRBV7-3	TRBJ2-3	ASSLTSDTQY
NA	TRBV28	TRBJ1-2	ASRGTATNYGYT
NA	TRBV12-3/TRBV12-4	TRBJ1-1	ASSLPRGTEAF
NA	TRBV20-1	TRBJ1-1	SARGGYLASEAF
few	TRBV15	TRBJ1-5	ATSRGSQTGNQPQH
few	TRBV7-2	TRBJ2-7	ASSLGLSSYEQY
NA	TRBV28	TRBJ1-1	ASSLARRAF
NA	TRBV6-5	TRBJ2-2	ASSSRWDTGELF
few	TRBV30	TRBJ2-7	AWTRDSAFVKY
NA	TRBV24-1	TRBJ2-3	ATSDPGLAITDTQY
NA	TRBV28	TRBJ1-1	ASTAWKTGDEQGTEAF
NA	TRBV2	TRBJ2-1	ASSGIYRYNEQF
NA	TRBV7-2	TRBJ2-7	ASSSQPNTGPGEQY
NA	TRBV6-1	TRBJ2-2	ASLRTSGFYTGELF
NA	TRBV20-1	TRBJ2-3	SARVAGSTDTQY
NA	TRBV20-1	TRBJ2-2	SATGTENTGELF
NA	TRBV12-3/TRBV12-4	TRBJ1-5	ASSPGQPNQPQH
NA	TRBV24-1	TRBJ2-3	ATSEASGRSGTDTQY
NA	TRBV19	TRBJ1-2	ASQAGNGYT
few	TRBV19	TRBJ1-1	ASSIGAQTTEAF
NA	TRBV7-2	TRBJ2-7	ASSSRQGIAYEQY
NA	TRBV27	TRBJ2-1	ASSSGTISYNEQF
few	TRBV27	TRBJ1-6	ASSPRQGNSPLH
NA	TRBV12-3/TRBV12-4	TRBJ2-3	ATSPGTDTQY
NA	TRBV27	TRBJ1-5	ASSRQANQPQH
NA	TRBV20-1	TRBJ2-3	SARSSSGSPDTQY
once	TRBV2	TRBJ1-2	ARRSQDLYGYT
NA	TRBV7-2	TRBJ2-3	ACRASADTQY
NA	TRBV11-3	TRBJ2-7	ASSLSTSGNYEQY
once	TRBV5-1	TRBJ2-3	ASSLAGVPTDTQY
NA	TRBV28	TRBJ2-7	ASSPSGQGSYEQY
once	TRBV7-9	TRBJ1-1	ASSLNSEIEAF
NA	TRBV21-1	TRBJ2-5	ASSKGRGLRTQY
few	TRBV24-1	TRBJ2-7	ATSPSWERATGYEQY
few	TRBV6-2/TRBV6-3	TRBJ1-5	ASSYSRWGDSNQPQH
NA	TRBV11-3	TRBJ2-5	ASSLGGRRDQETQY
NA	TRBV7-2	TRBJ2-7	ASSALSYEQY